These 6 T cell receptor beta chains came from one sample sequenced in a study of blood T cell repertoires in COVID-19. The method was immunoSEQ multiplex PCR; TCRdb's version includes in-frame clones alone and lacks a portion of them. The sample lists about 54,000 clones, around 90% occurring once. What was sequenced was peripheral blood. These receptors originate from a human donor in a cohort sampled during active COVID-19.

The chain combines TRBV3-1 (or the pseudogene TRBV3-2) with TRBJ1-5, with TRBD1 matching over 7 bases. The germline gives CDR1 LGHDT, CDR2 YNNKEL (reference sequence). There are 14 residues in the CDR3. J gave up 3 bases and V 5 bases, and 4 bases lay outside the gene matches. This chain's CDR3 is CASSATGNNQPQHF. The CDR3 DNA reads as TGTGCCAGCAGCGCGACAGGGAACAATCAGCCCCAGCATTTT.

CDR3 coding DNA: TGTGCCAGCAGCTTGGGGGGGGGCGGGACCCCGACTACTTATGGCTACACCTTC. Its protein product is CASSLGGGGTPTTYGYTF. The chain has TRBV5-4 and TRBJ1-2; a weak D match, TRBD1 (6 bases). The CDR3 has 18 residues. V was shortened by 0 bases and J by 5 bases, with 23 bases between the two germline ends. Germline V gene lookup returns CDR1 SGHNT and CDR2 YYREEE (reference sequence). The whole variable domain, filled in from reference TRBV5-4 and TRBJ1-2, reads ETGVTQSPTHLIKTRGQQVTLRCSSQSGHNTVSWYQQALGQGPQFIFQYYREEENGRGNFPPRFSGLQFPNYSSELNVNALELDDSALYLCASSLGGGGTPTTYGYTFGSGTRLTVV.

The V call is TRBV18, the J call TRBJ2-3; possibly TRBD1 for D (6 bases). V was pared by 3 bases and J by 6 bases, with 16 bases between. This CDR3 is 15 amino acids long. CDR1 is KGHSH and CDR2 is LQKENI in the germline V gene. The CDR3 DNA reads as TGTGCCAGCTCACCGACCTCAGGGGTCAGGGATACGCAGTATTTT. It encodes CASSPTSGVRDTQYF.

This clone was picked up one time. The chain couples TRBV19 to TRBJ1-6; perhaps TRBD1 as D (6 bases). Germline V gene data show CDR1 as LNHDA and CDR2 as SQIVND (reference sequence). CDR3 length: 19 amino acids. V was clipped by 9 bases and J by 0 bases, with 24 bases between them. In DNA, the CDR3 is TGTGCCAGCAATTACGGACAGCGGGGATTGGGCTCCTATAATTCACCCCTCCACTTT. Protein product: CASNYGQRGLGSYNSPLHF.

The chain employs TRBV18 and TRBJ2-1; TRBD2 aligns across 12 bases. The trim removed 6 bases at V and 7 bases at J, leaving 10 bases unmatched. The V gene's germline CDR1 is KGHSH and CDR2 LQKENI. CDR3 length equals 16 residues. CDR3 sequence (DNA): TGTGCCAGCTCGTATCCTAGCGGGGGGGCGTGGAATGAGCAGTTCTTC. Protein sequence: CASSYPSGGAWNEQFF.

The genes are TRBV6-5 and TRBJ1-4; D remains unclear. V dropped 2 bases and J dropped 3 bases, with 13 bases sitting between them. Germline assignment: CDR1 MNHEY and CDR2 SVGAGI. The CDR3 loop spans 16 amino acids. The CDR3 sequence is CASSYARGRSNEKLFF. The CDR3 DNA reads TGTGCCAGCAGTTACGCCCGGGGTCGGTCTAATGAAAAACTGTTTTTT.